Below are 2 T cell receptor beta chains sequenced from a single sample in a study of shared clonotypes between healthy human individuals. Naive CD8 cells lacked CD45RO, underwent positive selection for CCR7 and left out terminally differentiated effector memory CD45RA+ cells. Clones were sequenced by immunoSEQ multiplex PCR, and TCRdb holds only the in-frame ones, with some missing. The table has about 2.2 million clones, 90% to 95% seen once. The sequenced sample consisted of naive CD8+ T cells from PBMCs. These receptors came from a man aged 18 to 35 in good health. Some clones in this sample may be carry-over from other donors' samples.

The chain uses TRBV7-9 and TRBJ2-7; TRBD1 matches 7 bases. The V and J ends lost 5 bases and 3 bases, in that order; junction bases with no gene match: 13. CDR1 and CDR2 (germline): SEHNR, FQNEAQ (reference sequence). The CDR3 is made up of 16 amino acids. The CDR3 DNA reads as TGTGCCAGCAGCCCCACGCCCGGGACAGCAATCTACGAGCAGTACTTC. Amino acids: CASSPTPGTAIYEQYF.

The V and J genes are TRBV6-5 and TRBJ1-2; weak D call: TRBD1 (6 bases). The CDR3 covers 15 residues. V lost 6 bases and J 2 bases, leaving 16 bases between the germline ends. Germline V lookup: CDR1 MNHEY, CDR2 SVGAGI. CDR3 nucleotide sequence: TGTGCCAGCAGAACCAGGGGCGATATAAACTATGGCTACACCTTC. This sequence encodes CASRTRGDINYGYTF.